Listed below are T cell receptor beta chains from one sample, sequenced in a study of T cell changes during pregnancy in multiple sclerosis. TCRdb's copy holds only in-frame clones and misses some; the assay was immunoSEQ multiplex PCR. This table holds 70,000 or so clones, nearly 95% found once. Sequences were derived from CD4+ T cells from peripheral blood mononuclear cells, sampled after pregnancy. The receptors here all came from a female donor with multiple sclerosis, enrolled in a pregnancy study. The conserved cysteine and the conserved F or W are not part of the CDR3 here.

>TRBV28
ANQRTATGELF
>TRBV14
ASSQVRSGVEF
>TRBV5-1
ASSRVSVRESPLH
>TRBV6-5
ASSSGTGYNEQF
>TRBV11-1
ASSFAQGQETQY
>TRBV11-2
ASTVQRGEAF
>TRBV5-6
ASSLGQGIQPQH
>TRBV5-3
ARSLLGVQRGREAYEQY
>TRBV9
ASSPLTGRNEKLF
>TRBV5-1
ASSLVRAYNEQF
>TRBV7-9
ASSLGREIVDYT
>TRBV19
ASSIRGGLAVDTQY
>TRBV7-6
ASNLGRRGPRGETQY
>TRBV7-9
ASSRGTGVSHEGKLF
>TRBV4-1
ASSQLDMISTDTQY
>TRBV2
ASPRDSNTEAF
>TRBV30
AWSAERAGTGELF
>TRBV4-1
ASSPGHTSGNTIY
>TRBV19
ARLNYEQY
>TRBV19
ASLNRAAVTEAF
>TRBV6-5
ASRASGGPGDEQF
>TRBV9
ASSAPTVGEQF
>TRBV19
ASSTVRGYEQY
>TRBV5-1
ASSLEAGQSNYGYT
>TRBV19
ASSNPAGRGENQPQH
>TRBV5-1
ASSRDGQNTEAF
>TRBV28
ASRPGTVSSYNSPLH
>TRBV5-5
ASSLAEGDYGYT
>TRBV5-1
ASSSAGNTEAF
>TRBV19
ASGLPLGPGGYT
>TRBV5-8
ASSLGAGTSGQETQY
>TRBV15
ATSGQLQVYSNQPQH
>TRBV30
AWSVGASGGTDTQY
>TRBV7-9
ASSLKLAEPPDTQY
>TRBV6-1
ASRETGGRNQPQH
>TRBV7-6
ASSFRDRNYGYT
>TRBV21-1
ASSYSGREETQY
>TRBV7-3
ASSQGRNTGELF
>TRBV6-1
ASSAGGPGETQY
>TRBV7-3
ASSLQPGQGLNEQF
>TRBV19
ASSGESSYNEQF
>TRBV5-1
ASSLTGGLGTEAF
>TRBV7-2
ASSLGRKNTEAF
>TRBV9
ASSVVGGKQETQY
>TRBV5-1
ASSYGTVPTGELF
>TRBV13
ASSLSSYEQY
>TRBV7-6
ASSKAGTVNAEAF
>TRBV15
ATSTPGGDEQY
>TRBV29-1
SSRTGNEQF
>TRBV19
ASSIASGQSFPQH
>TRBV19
ASNPLAANTGELF
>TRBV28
ASKPTGGGNYGYT
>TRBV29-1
SVVVGFSPTEAF
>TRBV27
ASGVAGPTDTQY
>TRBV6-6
ASSYSPQGEYGYT
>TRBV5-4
ASSLGRGSSYNSPLH
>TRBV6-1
ASIRVVGGELF
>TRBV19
ASSIEQHNQPQH
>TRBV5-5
ASSPGSWLSPGELF
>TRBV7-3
ASSLMGQGAGANVLT